This T cell receptor beta chain was sequenced during a study of T-cell memory formation after mild COVID-19. Study details: Across donors, TCR clusters were largely donor specific.

A single record per CDR3 protein comes from TCRdb applying MiXCR to the 5' RACE reads. The table includes more than 450,000 distinct CDR3 sequences, more than 15% detected once. Findings and caveats of the study: Whereas later expanders leaned CD4+, clones contracting day 15 to 85 showed a balanced CD4/CD8 makeup.

In the case of this clonotype: The antigen remains undetermined.

The TCR sequence derives from an adult woman who had mild COVID-19 (a few samples of this study predate the infection). Cell type and time point are not known. The sequencing sample was made of PBMCs or a T cell subset sorted from them (not recorded which).

For the CDR3, the DNA is TGCAGCGTGGATGGACTAGCGCCCTCCTACAATGAGCAGTTCTTC. This sequence encodes CSVDGLAPSYNEQFF. The chain has TRBV29-1 and TRBJ2-1; 9 bases agree with TRBD2. Germline CDR1 SQVTM, CDR2 ANQGSEA. V lost 6 bases to trimming and J lost 0 bases; unmatched junction nucleotides: 6. The CDR3 extends over 15 amino acids.